This T cell receptor beta chain comes out of a study of T cell repertoires in cytomegalovirus infection. Whole-study results and caveats: Clonotypes of TCR beta that were HLA-C-restricted and CMV-specific dominated the ex vivo response.

TCRdb re-analysed the reads in MiXCR, keeping a single row per CDR3 protein. In the table there are around 310,000 distinct CDR3 sequences, 17% of which are singletons. In its sample, this clonotype was seen a few times. Its antigen is still unknown. The germline V gene has CDR1 LNHDA and CDR2 SQIVND (reference sequence). This CDR3 is 15 amino acids long. Trimming left V 4 bases short and J 1 base short, with 11 bases between. This chain joins TRBV19 and TRBJ1-5; a weak D match, TRBD1 (6 bases). What was sequenced was PBMCs. The clonotype was recovered from a human donor in good health (CMV status not recorded). Some clones in this sample may be carry-over from other donors' samples. CDR3 DNA: TGTGCCAGTAGTAAGGGGGGGATGAGCAATCAGCCCCAGCATTTT. Translating gives CASSKGGMSNQPQHF.